Included here is one T cell receptor beta chain sequence, with context. What it recognizes is unknown. Constant-region reverse primers amplified full-length variable regions, followed by semi-nested Nested Universal Primer A PCR. TCRdb called the 5' RACE reads again in MiXCR, with one record for every CDR3 protein. The profile shows about 40,000 distinct CDR3 sequences, approximately 30% of them singletons. CD4+CD45RO+CD25- cells were isolated as memory CD4+ T cells. Study results and limitations: Tumor-infiltrating Treg TCR alpha and beta sequences overlapped most with tumor naive CD4+ T cells, then blood naive.

The specimen was tumor-infiltrating memory CD4+ T cells sorted from the breast tumor. Subset in this sample: memory CD4+ T cells, CD4+CD45RO+CD25-. The sequence was obtained from a female donor with breast cancer.

This chain's CDR3 is CATFRTSGSRGSYEQYF. In DNA, the CDR3 is TGTGCCACCTTTCGGACTAGCGGGAGCCGGGGCTCCTACGAGCAGTACTTC. The chain couples TRBV15 to TRBJ2-7; 13 bases are a match to TRBD2. Germline V gene sequence: CDR1 LNHNV, CDR2 YYDKDF (reference sequence). With V trimmed by 8 bases and J by 0 bases, 10 bases remained unmatched. The CDR3 loop spans 17 amino acids. The full variable domain, with the rest looked up from reference TRBV15 and TRBJ2-7, is DAMVIQNPRYQVTQFGKPVTLSCSQTLNHNVMYWYQQKSSQAPKLLFHYYDKDFNNEADTPDNFQSRRPNTSFCFLDIRSPGLGDTAMYLCATFRTSGSRGSYEQYFGPGTRLTVT.